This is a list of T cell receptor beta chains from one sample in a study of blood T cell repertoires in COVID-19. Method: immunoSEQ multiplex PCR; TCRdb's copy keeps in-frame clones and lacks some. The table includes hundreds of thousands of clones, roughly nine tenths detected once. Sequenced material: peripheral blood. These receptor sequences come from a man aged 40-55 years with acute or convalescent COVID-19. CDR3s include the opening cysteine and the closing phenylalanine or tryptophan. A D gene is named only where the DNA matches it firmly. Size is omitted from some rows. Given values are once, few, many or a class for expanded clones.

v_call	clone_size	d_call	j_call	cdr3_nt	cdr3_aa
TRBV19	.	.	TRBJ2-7	TGTGCCAGTAGTCCGGGACTCTCCTACGAGCAGTACTTC	CASSPGLSYEQYF
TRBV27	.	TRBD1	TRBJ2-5	TGTGCCAGCAGTCAGCTTTCAGGGGGCCGGGAGACCCAGTACTTC	CASSQLSGGRETQYF
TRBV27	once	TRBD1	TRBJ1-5	TGTGCCAGCAGCCTGACAGGGACTGAGCCCCAGCATTTT	CASSLTGTEPQHF
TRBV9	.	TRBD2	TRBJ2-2	TGTGCCAGCAGCGGCCCTCCCGGGACTAGCGGGAGGAGGGACACCGGGGAGCTGTTTTTT	CASSGPPGTSGRRDTGELFF
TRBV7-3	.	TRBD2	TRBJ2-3	TGTGCCAGCAGCTTAACGATGGGTGCTAGCGGGATTGACACAGATACGCAGTATTTT	CASSLTMGASGIDTDTQYF
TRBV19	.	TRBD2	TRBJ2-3	TGTGCCAGTAGCCCCTACCGGGACTATAGTAGTCCAGATACGCAGTATTTT	CASSPYRDYSSPDTQYF
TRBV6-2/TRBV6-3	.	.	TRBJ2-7	TGTGCCAGCAGTTACAACGGTTACGAGCAGTACTTC	CASSYNGYEQYF
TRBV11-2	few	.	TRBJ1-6	TGTGCCAGCAGCTTCGGGGGTATGTCCTATAATTCACCCCTCCACTTT	CASSFGGMSYNSPLHF
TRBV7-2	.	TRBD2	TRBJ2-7	TGTGCCAGCAGCCCCGGGACTAGGGGAGGCGAGCAGTACTTC	CASSPGTRGGEQYF
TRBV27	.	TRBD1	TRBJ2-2	TGTGCCAGCACTCTAGGGACAGGGCCGGGGACCGGGGAGCTGTTTTTT	CASTLGTGPGTGELFF
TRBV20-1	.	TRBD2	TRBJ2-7	TGCAGTGCTAGTAGAGGGACTACACTCTACGAGCAGTACTTC	CSASRGTTLYEQYF
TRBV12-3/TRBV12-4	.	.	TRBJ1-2	TGTGCCAGCAGTTTAGGAGGCCCCCTTGGCTACACCTTC	CASSLGGPLGYTF
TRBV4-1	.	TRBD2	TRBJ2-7	TGCGCCAGCAGCCAAGTGATCGGGGGGGACTCCTACGAGCAGTACTTC	CASSQVIGGDSYEQYF
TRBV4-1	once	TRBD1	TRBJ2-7	TGCGCCAGCAGCCAACCCACGGACAGGGTCAACGACGAGCAGTACTTC	CASSQPTDRVNDEQYF
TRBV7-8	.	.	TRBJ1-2	TGTGCCAGCAGCTTAGGAACAGCTGTTAACTATGGCTACACCTTC	CASSLGTAVNYGYTF
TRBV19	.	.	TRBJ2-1	TGTGCCAGTAGTGTTCCACAGGGGGAGGGTGAGCAGTTCTTC	CASSVPQGEGEQFF
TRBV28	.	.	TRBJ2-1	TGTGCCAGCAGTTTAGGTCAGGAAACCGAGCAGTTCTTC	CASSLGQETEQFF
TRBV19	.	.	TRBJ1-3	TGTGCCAGTAGTATCGGACAGAGGATTGACACCATATATTTT	CASSIGQRIDTIYF
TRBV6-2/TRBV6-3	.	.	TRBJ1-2	TGTGCCAGCAGTTACGACAGAATCTATGGCTACACCTTC	CASSYDRIYGYTF
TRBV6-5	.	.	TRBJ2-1	TGTGCCAGCAGTTACGGTGGAGGTTTCAATGAGCAGTTCTTC	CASSYGGGFNEQFF
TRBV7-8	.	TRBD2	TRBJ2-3	TGTGCCAGCAGCCGCAACCCCAGAACTAGCGGGAGAACAGATACGCAGTATTTT	CASSRNPRTSGRTDTQYF
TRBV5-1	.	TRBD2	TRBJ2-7	TGCGCCAGCAGCTTGACTAGCGGCAGGAGCTCCTACGAGCAGTACTTC	CASSLTSGRSSYEQYF
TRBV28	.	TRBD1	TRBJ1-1	TGTGCCAGCAGTCGTCCGGGACAGGGTGAAGCTTTCTTT	CASSRPGQGEAFF
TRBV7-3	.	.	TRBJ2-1	TGTGCCAGCAGCCCCTACGGCGGGAATTTCAATGAGCAGTTCTTC	CASSPYGGNFNEQFF
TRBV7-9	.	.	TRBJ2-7	TGTGCCAGCAGCCCGACCCAGGGCCCCTACGAGCAGTACTTC	CASSPTQGPYEQYF
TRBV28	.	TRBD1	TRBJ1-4	TGTGCCAGCAGTATAGCCGGGACAGGGGAGTTCACTAATGAAAAACTGTTTTTT	CASSIAGTGEFTNEKLFF
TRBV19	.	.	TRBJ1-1	TGTGCCAGTAGCATCCAAGACAGGATGAACACTGAAGCTTTCTTT	CASSIQDRMNTEAFF
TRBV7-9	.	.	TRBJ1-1	TGTGCCAGCAGCTTTGGACAGACTGAAGCTTTCTTT	CASSFGQTEAFF
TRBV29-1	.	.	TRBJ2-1	TGCAGCGTTGAAGAAGGGCAGGGCGGGAACAATGAGCAGTTCTTC	CSVEEGQGGNNEQFF
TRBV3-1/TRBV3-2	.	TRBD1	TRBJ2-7	TGTGCCAGCAGCAAACGAGCCCTATCGGGACAGGGTGCGCAGTACTTC	CASSKRALSGQGAQYF
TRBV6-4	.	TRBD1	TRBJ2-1	TGTGCCAGCAGTATGGACAGGGGATCCTACAATGAGCAGTTCTTC	CASSMDRGSYNEQFF
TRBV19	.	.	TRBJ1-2	TGTGCCAGTAGTATAAGGCAGGGCGCAGCAGGTGGCTACACCTTC	CASSIRQGAAGGYTF
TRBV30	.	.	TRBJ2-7	TGTGCCTGGAGTTTCGGACAGTACGGCTACGAGCAGTACTTC	CAWSFGQYGYEQYF
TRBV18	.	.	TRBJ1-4	TGTGCCAGCTCACCACGATCTGTACAGTCTAATGAAAAACTGTTTTTT	CASSPRSVQSNEKLFF
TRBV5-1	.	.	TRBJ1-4	TGCGCCAGCAGCCCAGTCGGGGGGGCTAATGAAAAACTGTTTTTT	CASSPVGGANEKLFF
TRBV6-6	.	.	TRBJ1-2	TGTGCCAGCAGCCTTACAGGAGCGGGCGGCTACACCTTC	CASSLTGAGGYTF
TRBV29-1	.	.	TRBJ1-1	TGCAGCGCTCTTCTTTCGACAGTAAACACTGAAGCTTTCTTT	CSALLSTVNTEAFF
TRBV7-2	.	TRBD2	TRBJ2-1	TGTGCCAGCAGCTTAGCGAGCGGGGGGCTGCCATACAATGAGCAGTTCTTC	CASSLASGGLPYNEQFF
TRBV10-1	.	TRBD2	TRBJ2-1	TGCGCCAGCAGTGAGGCTAGCGGGAGGGACAATGAGCAGTTCTTC	CASSEASGRDNEQFF
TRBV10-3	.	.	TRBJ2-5	TGTGCCATCAGTACAGGGCCTGCTGCTCCGGCCCAGTACTTC	CAISTGPAAPAQYF
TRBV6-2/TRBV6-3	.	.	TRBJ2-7	TGTGCCAGCAGTTACTTGGGGGGCTCCTACGAGCAGTACTTC	CASSYLGGSYEQYF
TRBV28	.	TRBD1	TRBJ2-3	TGTGCCAGCAGTTTACCTCTAGTTGGACAGGGGGCAGATACGCAGTATTTT	CASSLPLVGQGADTQYF
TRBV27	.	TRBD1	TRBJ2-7	TGTGCCAGCAGTGTGTTACGGGACAGAGCCTACGAGCAGTACTTC	CASSVLRDRAYEQYF
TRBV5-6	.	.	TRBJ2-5	TGTGCCAGCAGCTTGGGGTCCTCGGGGTTTAAGGACTTC	CASSLGSSGFKDF